A single sample is the source of the 13 T cell receptor beta chains below, sequenced in a study of response to subunit inactivated influenza vaccine. MiXCR, run by TCRdb on the RT-PCR reads, gives a single entry per CDR3 protein. Here the sample spans around 580,000 distinct CDR3 sequences, about 15% being singletons. Specimen: PBMCs from blood, collected roughly 12 days after vaccination. The source is a man aged 45-65 years who received an inactivated influenza vaccine.

This chain connects TRBV15 to TRBJ2-5; D may match TRBD1 or TRBD2 (5 bases each). Germline V gene lookup returns CDR1 LNHNV and CDR2 YYDKDF (reference sequence). The V and J ends lost 3 bases and 2 bases respectively, with 10 bases between them. The CDR3 sequence is 14 residues long. The DNA for the CDR3 is TGTGCCACCAGCAGGGGGGTCCAACAAGAGACCCAGTACTTC. Amino acids: CATSRGVQQETQYF.

This clonotype was counted a few times. The chain recombines TRBV9 with TRBJ2-7, with 11 bases lining up with TRBD2. V dropped 4 bases and J dropped 6; count of bases not matched to a gene: 12. Germline lookup yields CDR1 SGDLS and CDR2 YYNGEE. There are 16 residues in the CDR3. CDR3 sequence reads: CASSPGGSGRALEQYF. CDR3 DNA: TGTGCCAGCAGCCCAGGGGGTAGCGGGAGGGCCCTCGAGCAGTACTTC.

This clonotype occurred a few times. A junction end diverges from the germline sequence, so it may reflect a read error. The chain couples TRBV6-1 to TRBJ2-1, with 10 bases aligning to TRBD2. Germline CDR1 is MNHNS and CDR2 is SASEGT. There are 15 residues in the CDR3. This chain's CDR3 is CANSPSGRALNEQFF. CDR3 DNA sequence: TGTGCCAACAGTCCCAGCGGGAGGGCCCTCAATGAGCAGTTCTTC.

The V and J genes are TRBV9 and TRBJ2-1; D is possibly TRBD1 or TRBD2 (6 bases each). Germline V lookup: CDR1 SGDLS, CDR2 YYNGEE. Trimming left V 3 bases short and J 7 bases short, with 20 bases between. This CDR3 contains 16 residues. CDR3 region: CASSEGGLSTRNEQFF. Written as DNA, the CDR3 is TGTGCCAGCAGCGAGGGGGGACTGAGTACAAGGAATGAGCAGTTCTTC. The whole variable domain, filled in from reference TRBV9 and TRBJ2-1, reads DSGVTQTPKHLITATGQRVTLRCSPRSGDLSVYWYQQSLDQGLQFLIQYYNGEERAKGNILERFSAQQFPDLHSELNLSSLELGDSALYFCASSEGGLSTRNEQFFGPGTRLTVL.

This clonotype was observed a handful of times. The CDR3 loop is CASKASGAFDEQFF. In DNA, the CDR3 is TGTGCCAGCAAGGCTAGCGGGGCCTTTGATGAGCAGTTCTTC. The chain uses TRBV12-3 or TRBV12-4 and TRBJ2-1; 9 bases are a match to TRBD2. The junction had 9 bases not matched to a gene; V was cut back by 7 bases and J by 8 bases. This CDR3 comprises 14 residues.

This chain joins TRBV3-1 and TRBJ2-7; D is unclear. Germline assignment: CDR1 LGHDT and CDR2 YNNKEL (reference sequence). V lost 2 bases, J lost 2 bases, and 4 bases lay in between. The CDR3 spans 12 residues. The CDR3 spells CASSQTTYEQYF. The CDR3 coding sequence is TGTGCCAGCAGCCAAACCACCTACGAGCAGTACTTC.

This clonotype was counted a few times. The chain is built from TRBV15 and TRBJ2-7; tentative D call: TRBD1 (5 bases). The CDR3 is made up of 14 amino acids. V lost 7 bases and J 3 bases, leaving 16 bases between the germline ends. Germline V gene sequence: CDR1 LNHNV, CDR2 YYDKDF (reference sequence). The CDR3 protein is CATTFGVGDYEQYF. The CDR3 DNA reads TGTGCCACCACGTTTGGGGTAGGGGACTACGAGCAGTACTTC. The entire variable domain, with the rest obtained from reference TRBV15 and TRBJ2-7, is as follows: DAMVIQNPRYQVTQFGKPVTLSCSQTLNHNVMYWYQQKSSQAPKLLFHYYDKDFNNEADTPDNFQSRRPNTSFCFLDIRSPGLGDTAMYLCATTFGVGDYEQYFGPGTRLTVT.

This clonotype came up a few times. The chain is built from TRBV7-9 and TRBJ2-7; D unclear. This CDR3 contains 12 residues. Germline V gene sequence: CDR1 SEHNR, CDR2 FQNEAQ (reference sequence). V was trimmed by 7 bases and J by 2 bases, leaving 9 bases between them. The CDR3 DNA reads as TGTGCCAGCAAGGGCAGCCCCTACGAGCAGTACTTC. This translates into CASKGSPYEQYF.

This clonotype was seen a few times. V usage is TRBV6-2 or TRBV6-3 and J usage is TRBJ1-2, with TRBD1 matching 9 bases. This CDR3 is built from 13 residues. Trimming at V came to 11 bases and at J to 3 bases, leaving 7 bases not matched to a gene. Per germline, CDR1 MNHEY and CDR2 SVGEGT. The DNA for the CDR3 is TGTGCCGTACAACGGACAGGGGACTATGGCTACACCTTC. As protein: CAVQRTGDYGYTF.

This clonotype occurred many times. CDR3 DNA sequence: TGCGCCAGCAGGCCCAGCGGGAGTAACGAGCAGTACTTC. Its translation: CASRPSGSNEQYF. The rearrangement links TRBV5-1 to TRBJ2-7; 8 positions match TRBD2. Trimming at V came to 5 bases and at J to 5 bases, leaving 6 bases not matched to a gene. Germline V CDR1 and CDR2: SGHRS, YFSETQ. The CDR3 is 13 amino acids.

This clonotype was detected a few times. The rearrangement links TRBV28 to TRBJ2-7; D uncertain. In germline, CDR1 is MDHEN, CDR2 SYDVKM. This CDR3 is built from 14 residues. Trimming cost V 6 bases and J 3 bases, with 15 bases left between them. DNA of the CDR3: TGTGCCAGCAGGCCCCAGCAGGCCCGCTACGAGCAGTACTTC. Amino acid sequence: CASRPQQARYEQYF. Filled out from reference TRBV28 and TRBJ2-7, the complete variable domain reads DVKVTQSSRYLVKRTGEKVFLECVQDMDHENMFWYRQDPGLGLRLIYFSYDVKMKEKGDIPEGYSVSREKKERFSLILESASTNQTSMYLCASRPQQARYEQYFGPGTRLTVT.

The chain uses TRBV29-1 and TRBJ2-7; D may match TRBD1 or TRBD2 (6 bases each). The CDR3 spans 13 residues. Looked up from germline, CDR1 is SQVTM and CDR2 is ANQGSEA. Trimming took 4 bases from V and 3 from J, leaving 13 bases between them. CDR3 residues: CSVGSGAYYEQYF. In DNA, the CDR3 is TGCAGCGTTGGGTCGGGGGCCTACTACGAGCAGTACTTC.

The gene calls are TRBV12-3 or TRBV12-4 and TRBJ2-2; D may match TRBD1 or TRBD2 (5 bases each). The V and J ends lost 6 bases and 3 bases respectively, with 11 bases between them. This CDR3 has 14 residues. CDR3 nucleotides: TGTGCCAGCAGAGTCAGGGAGTACACCGGGGAGCTGTTTTTT. As protein: CASRVREYTGELFF.